This T cell receptor (beta chain) appears in the sequencing data of a study of post-analysis software for immune sequencing data. Study details: The patients showed relapsing-remitting, secondary progressive and progressive-relapsing multiple sclerosis courses. General study results and limits: A handful of TRBV segments appeared more often in patients than in controls, and TRBV5-6, TRBV5-1 and TRBV20-1 were among these. Among multiple sclerosis patients, normalized Chao1 diversity was significantly below that of controls. When the samples were clustered directly with F measure, those that had been prepared in the same batch showed strong co-clustering.

On this clonotype: Its antigen is not known.

CDR1 and CDR2 from the germline V gene are DFQATT and SNEGSKA (reference sequence). Trimming took 0 bases from V and 2 from J, leaving 13 bases between them. This CDR3 is built from 15 residues. The TCR beta cDNA libraries carried unique molecular identifiers. About half a million cDNA molecules were recovered from an input of 1 to 10 million T cells. TCRdb processed the PCR reads anew with MiXCR; each CDR3 protein has one entry. The sample consists of around 440,000 distinct CDR3 sequences, less than 45% of them appearing once. The sequence was obtained from a girl aged 10 to 17 with multiple sclerosis. Material for sequencing was blood. This sequence joins TRBV20-1 and TRBJ1-2; D perhaps matches TRBD1 (6 bases). CDR3 region: CSARDGGHRNYGYTF. In DNA form, the CDR3 reads TGCAGTGCTAGAGATGGGGGACACCGGAACTATGGCTACACCTTC.